A single sample gave rise to the 31 T cell receptor beta chains below, sequenced in a study of shared clonotypes between healthy human individuals. Assay: immunoSEQ multiplex PCR; the TCRdb copy retains only in-frame clones and omits some. In the table there are approximately 320,000 clones, 80% to 90% of which are singletons. Input material: memory CD8+ T cells sorted from blood. Described subset: CD45RO+ cells pooled with CCR7-negative TemRA cells. Receptors were obtained from a man between 18 and 29 years old in good health.

The CDR3 DNA reads as TGTGCCAGCAGCTTGGGACCTCCCTACAATGAGCAGTTCTTC. Protein: CASSLGPPYNEQFF. The gene calls are TRBV5-6 and TRBJ2-1; D uncertain. Germline V gene data show CDR1 as SGHDT and CDR2 as YYEEEE. This CDR3 contains 14 residues. Trimming cost V 0 bases and J 2 bases, with 6 bases left between them.

The chain joins TRBV19 to TRBJ1-2; no definite D call. The germline V gene encodes CDR1 LNHDA and CDR2 SQIVND (reference sequence). The germline V and J ends were trimmed by 6 bases and 0 bases, with 17 bases remaining between them. There are 16 residues in the CDR3. This chain's CDR3 is CASSVDVEEANYGYTF. For the CDR3, the DNA is TGTGCCAGTAGCGTGGATGTTGAGGAAGCTAACTATGGCTACACCTTC.

Points on this clone: In the same sample, other DNA sequences code for this CDR3. The CDR3, as DNA: TGTGCCAGCAGTTACGGCGGTAGCTCCTACAATGAGCAGTTCTTC. It is translated as CASSYGGSSYNEQFF. The J gene is TRBJ2-1, the V gene TRBV6-5; D unclear. The CDR3 loop spans 15 amino acids. Germline CDR1 reads MNHEY; CDR2 reads SVGAGI. Trimming took off 2 bases at V and 0 bases at J, with 8 bases between the two ends.

This clone was detected only once. V is TRBV10-3 and J is TRBJ2-1; D is ambiguous. Germline V CDR1 and CDR2: ENHRY, SYGVKD. Trimming pared 7 bases from V and 9 bases from J, leaving 13 bases between. CDR3 size: 12 residues. CDR3 in amino acids: CAINSNGLEQFF. CDR3 coding DNA: TGTGCCATCAACTCGAACGGGCTTGAGCAGTTCTTC.

As to this clone: Additional DNA sequences in this sample encode the identical CDR3. The CDR3 nucleotides read TGCGCCAGCAGCCAAGAGGGTGGCCACTACGAGCAGTACTTC. Its translation is CASSQEGGHYEQYF. The J gene is TRBJ2-7, the V gene TRBV4-1; D unclear. The V gene's germline CDR1 is MGHRA and CDR2 YSYEKL. V lost 0 bases and J 3 bases, leaving 9 bases between the germline ends. CDR3 size: 14 residues.

The V call is TRBV14, the J call TRBJ2-1, with 8 bases fitting TRBD2. CDR3 size: 15 residues. Germline CDR1 SGHDN, CDR2 FVKESK. With V trimmed by 8 bases and J by 5 bases, 11 bases remained unmatched. The CDR3 region is CASGSGSGIDNEQFF. DNA for the CDR3: TGTGCCAGCGGGTCGGGTAGCGGGATAGACAATGAGCAGTTCTTC. Variable domain in full (rest from reference TRBV14 and TRBJ2-1): EAGVTQFPSHSVIEKGQTVTLRCDPISGHDNLYWYRRVMGKEIKFLLHFVKESKQDESGMPNNRFLAERTGGTYSTLKVQPAELEDSGVYFCASGSGSGIDNEQFFGPGTRLTVL.

This clone was observed a few times. The rearrangement links TRBV28 to TRBJ1-4; D gene unclear. The V and J ends lost 2 bases and 3 bases respectively, with 10 bases between them. CDR1 and CDR2 from the germline V gene are MDHEN and SYDVKM. The CDR3 extends over 15 amino acids. Here the CDR3 DNA reads TGTGCCAGCAGTTTAGACGGTGAGGCTAATGAAAAACTGTTTTTT. Its protein product is CASSLDGEANEKLFF.

CDR3: CATSPGSTYEQYF. The CDR3 DNA reads as TGTGCCACCAGCCCCGGCAGCACCTACGAGCAGTACTTC. V gene TRBV15 combines with J gene TRBJ2-7; D is uncertain. Germline lookup yields CDR1 LNHNV and CDR2 YYDKDF (reference sequence). Trimming shortened V by 5 bases and J by 2 bases, and 10 bases separated the two germline ends. The CDR3 runs 13 residues.

The chain uses TRBV6-5 and TRBJ2-7; the D gene is possibly TRBD2 (5 bases). V was cut by 2 bases and J by 0 bases, with 8 bases left in between. The CDR3 has 14 residues. Germline CDR1 and CDR2: MNHEY and SVGAGI. This chain's CDR3 is CASSYGESSYEQYF. CDR3 DNA: TGTGCCAGCAGTTACGGGGAGAGCTCCTACGAGCAGTACTTC.

V usage is TRBV30 and J usage is TRBJ2-1; D gene ambiguous. The germline gives CDR1 GTSNPN, CDR2 SVGIG (reference sequence). This CDR3 is built from 11 residues. V lost 2 bases and J 8 bases, leaving 7 bases between the germline ends. The CDR3 sequence is CAWSWLDEQFF. CDR3 nucleotide sequence: TGTGCCTGGAGTTGGTTGGATGAGCAGTTCTTC.

The chain recombines TRBV5-1 with TRBJ2-7; D gene unclear. Germline CDR1 is SGHRS and CDR2 is YFSETQ. The CDR3 extends over 13 amino acids. The V end was cut by 3 bases, the J end by 6 bases, with 13 bases between. This CDR3 reads CASSSPRLSEQYF. In DNA form, the CDR3 reads TGCGCCAGCAGCTCCCCACGCCTCAGCGAGCAGTACTTC.

The rearrangement links TRBV7-8 to TRBJ2-7; 15 nucleotides line up with TRBD2. Losses at the gene ends were 5 bases for V and 5 bases for J; bases not matched to a gene: 7. The CDR3 is 16 residues long. Germline V gene data show CDR1 as SGHVS and CDR2 as FQNEAQ. The DNA of the CDR3 is TGTGCCAGCAGCAGGACTAGCGGGAGGGACGCAGACGAGCAGTACTTC. It is translated as CASSRTSGRDADEQYF.

V is TRBV28 and J is TRBJ1-1, with TRBD1 as a possible D gene (5 bases). CDR3 length equals 16 residues. Germline CDR1 and CDR2: MDHEN and SYDVKM. V was shortened by 2 bases and J by 3 bases, with 16 bases between the two germline ends. CDR3 loop: CASSLHRGTADTEAFF. In DNA form, the CDR3 reads TGTGCCAGCAGTTTACACCGCGGGACTGCGGACACTGAAGCTTTCTTT.

The chain uses TRBV5-4 and TRBJ2-7, with 8 bases lining up with TRBD1. This CDR3 comprises 12 residues. CDR1 and CDR2 (germline): SGHNT, YYREEE (reference sequence). V shed 3 bases, J shed 5 bases, and the junction held 1 base outside the gene matches. The CDR3 loop is CASSSDRDEQYF. The DNA of the CDR3 is TGTGCCAGCAGCTCGGACAGGGACGAGCAGTACTTC.

This sequence joins TRBV6-5 and TRBJ1-1; the D gene is possibly TRBD1 (5 bases). This CDR3 spans 14 amino acids. The V gene lost 6 bases and the J gene lost 4 bases, with 15 bases spanning the gap. Germline V gives CDR1 MNHEY, CDR2 SVGAGI. CDR3 coding DNA: TGTGCCAGCAGATTGACAGAAGAAGGCACTGAAGCTTTCTTT. Amino acids: CASRLTEEGTEAFF.

This clone was seen a few times. This chain connects TRBV5-1 to TRBJ2-3; 13 bases map to TRBD2. This CDR3 has 17 residues. J lost 2 bases, V lost 2 bases, and 5 bases had no gene match. The germline CDR1 and CDR2 sequences are SGHRS and YFSETQ. In DNA, the CDR3 is TGCGCCAGCAGCTTACTAGCGGGAGGGTCCCCCACAGATACGCAGTATTTT. This sequence encodes CASSLLAGGSPTDTQYF.

In this sample, this clone turned up once. The rearrangement links TRBV4-3 to TRBJ2-1; 7 bases line up with TRBD2. The ends lost 4 bases at V and 1 base at J; junction bases unmatched: 22. The CDR3 spans 21 residues. Germline V gene lookup returns CDR1 LGHNA and CDR2 YSLEER. The CDR3 coding sequence is TGCGCCAGCAGCCCCTATCCGGTCCTAGCGGCCGACCTTGTTTCCTACAATGAGCAGTTCTTC. Protein sequence: CASSPYPVLAADLVSYNEQFF.

The V call is TRBV7-9, the J call TRBJ2-2; tentatively, D is TRBD2 (5 bases). The CDR3 runs to 13 residues. Between the trimmed V and J ends, which lost 7 bases and 1 base, there was a span of 7 bases. The germline V gene has CDR1 SEHNR and CDR2 FQNEAQ (reference sequence). As DNA, the CDR3 is TGTGCCAGCATAGGGAGGAACACCGGGGAGCTGTTTTTT. It translates to CASIGRNTGELFF.

V is TRBV4-1 and J is TRBJ2-7; tentatively, D is TRBD2 (5 bases). Germline V CDR1 and CDR2: MGHRA, YSYEKL. V was cut by 4 bases and J by 3 bases, with 10 bases left in between. The CDR3 is 13 amino acids. CDR3 amino acids: CASSLTGDYEQYF. As DNA, the CDR3 is TGCGCCAGCAGCCTAACCGGGGACTACGAGCAGTACTTC.

V gene TRBV9 combines with J gene TRBJ1-2, with TRBD1 identical over 8 bases. CDR1 is SGDLS and CDR2 is YYNGEE in the germline V gene. V gave up 5 bases and J gave up 4 bases; unmatched junction bases: 16. CDR3 length equals 17 residues. In nucleotides, the CDR3 is TGTGCCAGCAGTTGGGGTGTGGCAGGGGGCGCGAGCTATGGCTACACCTTC. Translating it yields CASSWGVAGGASYGYTF.

This sequence joins TRBV6-1 and TRBJ2-1; possible D gene TRBD2, 6 bases. Trimming left V 3 bases short and J 3 bases short, with 6 bases between. Germline CDR1 and CDR2: MNHNS and SASEGT. The CDR3 sequence is 13 residues long. The CDR3 coding sequence is TGTGCCAGCAGTGACGGGAGCTACAATGAGCAGTTCTTC. As protein: CASSDGSYNEQFF.

The chain links TRBV6-5 to TRBJ2-7, with TRBD1 identical over 8 bases. The V and J ends lost 2 bases and 2 bases, in that order; junction bases with no gene match: 5. CDR3 length equals 15 residues. In germline, CDR1 is MNHEY, CDR2 SVGAGI. The DNA of the CDR3 is TGTGCCAGCAGTTACCTCGGGACAGGACCCTACGAGCAGTACTTC. This translates into CASSYLGTGPYEQYF.

This chain uses TRBV19 with TRBJ1-1; 7 bases agree with TRBD1. CDR3 length: 13 amino acids. The V gene end was trimmed by 0 bases and the J gene end by 10 bases; junction bases not matched to a gene: 5. The germline CDR1 and CDR2 sequences are LNHDA and SQIVND (reference sequence). The CDR3 spells CASSIDRWTGAFF. The CDR3, as DNA: TGTGCCAGTAGTATAGATCGGTGGACAGGAGCTTTCTTT.

The chain has TRBV7-9 and TRBJ2-2, with D unresolved. The CDR3 is 14 amino acids. The germline CDR1 and CDR2 sequences are SEHNR and FQNEAQ (reference sequence). Between the trimmed V and J ends, which lost 4 bases and 4 bases, there was a span of 10 bases. The CDR3 loop reads CASSSPKTTGELFF. The CDR3 coding sequence is TGTGCCAGCAGCTCCCCGAAAACCACCGGGGAGCTGTTTTTT.

V and J are TRBV6-5 and TRBJ2-7; D is possibly TRBD2 (6 bases). The CDR3 extends over 15 amino acids. Germline-derived CDR1 and CDR2 are MNHEY and SVGAGI. V lost 0 bases to trimming and J lost 0 bases, with 9 bases between them. CDR3 nucleotides: TGTGCCAGCAGTTACTCTTGGGAGGCCTCCTACGAGCAGTACTTC. Translation: CASSYSWEASYEQYF.

As to this clone: Other DNA sequences within the sample encode an identical CDR3. The chain is built from TRBV27 and TRBJ1-5, with D perhaps matching TRBD1 (5 bases). Germline assignment: CDR1 MNHEY and CDR2 SMNVEV (reference sequence). CDR3 length: 14 residues. The V end was cut by 3 bases, the J end by 2 bases, with 8 bases between. The DNA of the CDR3 is TGTGCCAGCAGTTTTACAGGTGGCAATCAGCCCCAGCATTTT. It translates to CASSFTGGNQPQHF.

Concerning this clone itself: This sample includes further DNA sequences coding for the same CDR3. The chain uses TRBV4-1 and TRBJ1-1, with D perhaps matching TRBD1 (5 bases). The CDR3 has 14 amino acids. Germline CDR1 is MGHRA and CDR2 is YSYEKL. With 1 base removed from V and 1 base from J, the gap between germline ends came to 7 bases. The CDR3 region is CASSQVGANTEAFF. As DNA, the CDR3 is TGCGCCAGCAGCCAAGTTGGGGCGAACACTGAAGCTTTCTTT.

This clone was observed once. This chain uses TRBV4-2 with TRBJ1-6; TRBD1 matches 12 bases. The V gene's germline CDR1 is LGHNA and CDR2 YNFKEQ. The CDR3 runs 19 residues. The ends lost 0 bases at V and 2 bases at J; junction bases unmatched: 5. This CDR3 is CASSQEGDRGRTYNSPLHF. CDR3 DNA sequence: TGTGCCAGCAGCCAAGAGGGGGACAGGGGGCGGACCTATAATTCACCCCTCCACTTT.

The J gene is TRBJ2-2, the V gene TRBV7-9; D possibly corresponds to TRBD2 (5 bases). V was cut by 6 bases and J by 7 bases, with 6 bases left in between. This CDR3 has 11 residues. Germline V CDR1 and CDR2: SEHNR, FQNEAQ (reference sequence). CDR3 bases: TGTGCCAGCAGGGGGAGCGGGGAGCTGTTTTTT. Protein product: CASRGSGELFF.

This sequence joins TRBV15 and TRBJ2-1, with unresolved D. V dropped 0 bases and J dropped 0 bases, with 9 bases sitting between them. The CDR3 consists of 16 residues. CDR1 and CDR2 (germline): LNHNV, YYDKDF (reference sequence). Here the CDR3 reads CATSRDDKDSYNEQFF. Written as DNA, the CDR3 is TGTGCCACCAGCAGAGATGACAAGGACTCCTACAATGAGCAGTTCTTC.

This chain links TRBV9 with TRBJ2-1; 7 nucleotides agree with TRBD2. The CDR3 is made up of 17 amino acids. With 4 bases clipped from V and 6 bases from J, the junction kept 16 bases outside the gene matches. Per the germline V gene, CDR1 is SGDLS and CDR2 is YYNGEE. CDR3 sequence reads: CASSLDGWASGGNEQFF. The CDR3 nucleotides are TGTGCCAGCAGCCTGGATGGGTGGGCTAGCGGTGGCAATGAGCAGTTCTTC.